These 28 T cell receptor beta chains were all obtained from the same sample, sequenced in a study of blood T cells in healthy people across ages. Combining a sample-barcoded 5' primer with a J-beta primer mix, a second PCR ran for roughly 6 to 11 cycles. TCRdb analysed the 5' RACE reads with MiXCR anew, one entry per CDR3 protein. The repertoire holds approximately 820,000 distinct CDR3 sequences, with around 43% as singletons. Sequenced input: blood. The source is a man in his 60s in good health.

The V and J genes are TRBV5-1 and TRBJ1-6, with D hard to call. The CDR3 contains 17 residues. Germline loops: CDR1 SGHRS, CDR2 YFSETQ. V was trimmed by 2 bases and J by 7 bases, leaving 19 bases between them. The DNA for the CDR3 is TGCGCCAGCAGCTTTGGCCCAACGGACGGGAACAATTCACCCCTCCACTTT. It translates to CASSFGPTDGNNSPLHF.

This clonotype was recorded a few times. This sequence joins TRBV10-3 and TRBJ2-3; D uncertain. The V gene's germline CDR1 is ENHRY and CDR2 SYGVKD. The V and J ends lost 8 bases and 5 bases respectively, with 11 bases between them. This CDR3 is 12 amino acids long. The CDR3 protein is CAISQGVDTQYF. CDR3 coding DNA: TGTGCCATCTCGCAAGGCGTAGATACGCAGTATTTT.

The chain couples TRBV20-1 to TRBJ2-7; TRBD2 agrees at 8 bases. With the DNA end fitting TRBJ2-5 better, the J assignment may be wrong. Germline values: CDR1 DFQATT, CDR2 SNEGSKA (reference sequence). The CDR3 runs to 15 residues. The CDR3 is CSARKVSGVEETQYF. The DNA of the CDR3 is TGCAGTGCTAGGAAGGTTAGCGGGGTCGAGGAGACCCAGTACTTC.

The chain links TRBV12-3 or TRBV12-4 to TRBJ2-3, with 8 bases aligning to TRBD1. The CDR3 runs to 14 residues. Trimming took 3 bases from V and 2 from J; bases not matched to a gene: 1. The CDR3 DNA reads TGTGCCAGCAGTTTTCAGGGGGCCACAGATACGCAGTATTTT. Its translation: CASSFQGATDTQYF.

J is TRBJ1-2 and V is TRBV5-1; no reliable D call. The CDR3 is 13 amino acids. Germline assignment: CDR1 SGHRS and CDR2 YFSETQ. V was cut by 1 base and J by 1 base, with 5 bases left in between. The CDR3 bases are TGCGCCAGCAGCTTGAGGCTTAACTATGGCTACACCTTC. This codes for CASSLRLNYGYTF.

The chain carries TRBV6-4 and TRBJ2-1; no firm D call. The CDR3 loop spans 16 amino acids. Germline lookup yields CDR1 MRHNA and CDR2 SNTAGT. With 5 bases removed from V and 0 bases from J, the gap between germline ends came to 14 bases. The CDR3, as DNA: TGTGCCAGCAGTCCGTCCGGGTTAATCTCCTACAATGAGCAGTTCTTC. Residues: CASSPSGLISYNEQFF.

Here the CDR3 reads CASIGGGTEAFF. The CDR3 nucleotides are TGTGCCAGCATTGGGGGGGGCACTGAAGCTTTCTTT. This sequence joins TRBV27 and TRBJ1-1, with D possibly matching TRBD1 (5 bases). V dropped 7 bases and J dropped 4 bases, with 10 bases sitting between them. The CDR3 contains 12 residues. Looked up from germline, CDR1 is MNHEY and CDR2 is SMNVEV (reference sequence).

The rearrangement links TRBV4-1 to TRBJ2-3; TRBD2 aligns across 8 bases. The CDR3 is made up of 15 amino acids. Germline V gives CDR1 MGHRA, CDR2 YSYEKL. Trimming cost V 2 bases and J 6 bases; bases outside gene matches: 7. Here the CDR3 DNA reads TGCGCCAGCAGCCAACGCACTAGCGGTGTTGATACGCAGTATTTT. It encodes CASSQRTSGVDTQYF.

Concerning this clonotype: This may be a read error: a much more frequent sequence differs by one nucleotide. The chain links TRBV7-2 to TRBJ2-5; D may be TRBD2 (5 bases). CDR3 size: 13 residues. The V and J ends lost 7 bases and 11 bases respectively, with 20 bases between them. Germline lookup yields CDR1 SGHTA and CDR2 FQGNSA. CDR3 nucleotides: TGTGCCAGCACCACTACGCTCGGGAATGAGCAGTACTTC. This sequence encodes CASTTTLGNEQYF.

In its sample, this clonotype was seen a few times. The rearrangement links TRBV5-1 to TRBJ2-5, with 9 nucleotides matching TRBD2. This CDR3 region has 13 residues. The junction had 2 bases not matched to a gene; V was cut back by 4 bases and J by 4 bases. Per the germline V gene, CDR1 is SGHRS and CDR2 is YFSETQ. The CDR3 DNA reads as TGCGCCAGCAGCGAGGGACTAGCAGAGACCCAGTACTTC. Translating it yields CASSEGLAETQYF.

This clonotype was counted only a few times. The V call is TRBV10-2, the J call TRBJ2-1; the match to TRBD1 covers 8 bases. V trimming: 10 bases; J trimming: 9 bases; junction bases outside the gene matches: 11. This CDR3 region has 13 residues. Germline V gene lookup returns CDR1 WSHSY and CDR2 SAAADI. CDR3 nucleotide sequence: TGCGCCATCCGACAGGGGAAGGTTCTTGAGCAGTTCTTC. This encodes CAIRQGKVLEQFF.

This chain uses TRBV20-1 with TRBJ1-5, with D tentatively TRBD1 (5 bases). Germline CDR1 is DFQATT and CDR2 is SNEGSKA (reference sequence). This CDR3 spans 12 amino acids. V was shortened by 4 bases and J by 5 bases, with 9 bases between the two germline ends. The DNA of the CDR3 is TGCAGTGCTATCAGAGGGGATCAGCCCCAGCATTTT. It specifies CSAIRGDQPQHF.

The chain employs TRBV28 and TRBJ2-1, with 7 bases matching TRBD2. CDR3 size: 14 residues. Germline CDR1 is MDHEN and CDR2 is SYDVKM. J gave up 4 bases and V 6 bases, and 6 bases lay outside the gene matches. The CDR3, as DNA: TGTGCCAGCAGGTCGCCTAGCGGTTACAATGAGCAGTTCTTC. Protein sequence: CASRSPSGYNEQFF.

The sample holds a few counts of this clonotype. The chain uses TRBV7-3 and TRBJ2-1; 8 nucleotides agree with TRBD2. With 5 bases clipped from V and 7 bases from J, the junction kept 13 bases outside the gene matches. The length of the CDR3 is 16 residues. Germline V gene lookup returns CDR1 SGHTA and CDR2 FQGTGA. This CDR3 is CASSPRGAGSKNEQFF. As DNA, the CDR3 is TGTGCCAGCAGCCCGCGGGGGGCAGGGAGTAAGAATGAGCAGTTCTTC. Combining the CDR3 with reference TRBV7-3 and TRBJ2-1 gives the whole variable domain GAGVSQTPSNKVTEKGKYVELRCDPISGHTALYWYRQSLGQGPEFLIYFQGTGAADDSGLPNDRFFAVRPEGSVSTLKIQRTERGDSAVYLCASSPRGAGSKNEQFFGPGTRLTVL.

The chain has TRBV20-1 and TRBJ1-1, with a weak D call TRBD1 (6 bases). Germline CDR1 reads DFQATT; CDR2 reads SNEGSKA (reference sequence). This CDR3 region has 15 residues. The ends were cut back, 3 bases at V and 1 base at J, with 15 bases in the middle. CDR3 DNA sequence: TGCAGTGCTAGGCCGGGGGGCGCCGGGAACACTGAAGCTTTCTTT. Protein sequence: CSARPGGAGNTEAFF.

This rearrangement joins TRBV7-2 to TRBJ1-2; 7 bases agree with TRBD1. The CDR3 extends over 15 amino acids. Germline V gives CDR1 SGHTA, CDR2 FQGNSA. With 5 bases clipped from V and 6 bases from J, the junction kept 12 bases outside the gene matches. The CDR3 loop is CASSDGGTGVHGYTF. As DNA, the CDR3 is TGTGCCAGCAGCGACGGGGGAACAGGGGTCCATGGCTACACCTTC.

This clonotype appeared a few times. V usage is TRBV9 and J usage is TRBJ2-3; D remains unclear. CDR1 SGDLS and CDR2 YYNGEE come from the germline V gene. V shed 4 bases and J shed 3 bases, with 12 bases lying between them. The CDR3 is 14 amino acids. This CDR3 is CASSPRTNTDTQYF. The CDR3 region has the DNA TGTGCCAGCAGCCCTCGGACGAATACAGATACGCAGTATTTT.

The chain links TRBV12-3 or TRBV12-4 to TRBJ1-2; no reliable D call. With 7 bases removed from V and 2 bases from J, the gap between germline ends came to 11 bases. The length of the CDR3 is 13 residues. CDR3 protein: CASKLSGNYGYTF. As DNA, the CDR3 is TGTGCCAGCAAGCTCTCCGGAAACTATGGCTACACCTTC.

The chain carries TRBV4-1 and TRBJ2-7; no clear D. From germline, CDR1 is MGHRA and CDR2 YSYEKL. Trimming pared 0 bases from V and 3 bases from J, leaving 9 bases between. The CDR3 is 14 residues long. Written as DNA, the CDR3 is TGCGCCAGCAGCCAAGATAAAACGGGCTACGAGCAGTACTTC. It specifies CASSQDKTGYEQYF.

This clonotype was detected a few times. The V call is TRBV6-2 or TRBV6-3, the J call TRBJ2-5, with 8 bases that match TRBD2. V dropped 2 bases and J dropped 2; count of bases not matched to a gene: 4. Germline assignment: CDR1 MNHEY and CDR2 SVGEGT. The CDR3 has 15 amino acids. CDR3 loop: CASSYPASGQETQYF. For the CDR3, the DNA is TGTGCCAGCAGTTACCCGGCTAGCGGGCAAGAGACCCAGTACTTC.

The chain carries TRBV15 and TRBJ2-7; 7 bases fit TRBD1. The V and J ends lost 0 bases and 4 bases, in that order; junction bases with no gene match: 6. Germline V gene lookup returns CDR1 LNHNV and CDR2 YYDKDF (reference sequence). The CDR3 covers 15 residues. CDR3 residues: CATSRDNRGGYEQYF. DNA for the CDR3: TGTGCCACCAGCAGAGATAACAGGGGTGGTTACGAGCAGTACTTC.

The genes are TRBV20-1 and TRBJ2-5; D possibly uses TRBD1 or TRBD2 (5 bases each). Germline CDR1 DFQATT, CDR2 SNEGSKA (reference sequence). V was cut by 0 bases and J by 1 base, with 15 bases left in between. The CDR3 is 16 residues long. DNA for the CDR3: TGCAGTGCTAGAGACGGGGCATACCCAGCCCAAGAGACCCAGTACTTC. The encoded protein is CSARDGAYPAQETQYF.

The CDR3 spells CASSQDRRGRGVTYEQYF. Written as DNA, the CDR3 is TGCGCCAGCAGCCAAGATAGAAGGGGGCGGGGGGTAACCTACGAGCAGTACTTC. V and J are TRBV4-3 and TRBJ2-7; maybe TRBD2 (8 bases). Germline CDR1 LGHNA, CDR2 YSLEER. This CDR3 region has 18 residues. V gave up 0 bases and J gave up 2 bases, with 20 bases separating them.

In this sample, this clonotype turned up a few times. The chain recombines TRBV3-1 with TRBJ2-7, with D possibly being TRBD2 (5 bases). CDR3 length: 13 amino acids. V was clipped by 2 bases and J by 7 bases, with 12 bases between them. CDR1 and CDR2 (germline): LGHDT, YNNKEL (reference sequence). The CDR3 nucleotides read TGTGCCAGCAGCCAACTCCGGGATAGGGAGCAGTACTTC. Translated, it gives CASSQLRDREQYF.

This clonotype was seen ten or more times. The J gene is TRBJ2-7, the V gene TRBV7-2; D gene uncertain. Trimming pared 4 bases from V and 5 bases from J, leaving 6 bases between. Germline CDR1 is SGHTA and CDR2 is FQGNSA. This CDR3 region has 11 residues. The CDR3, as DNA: TGTGCCAGCAGCTCCGGTCACGAGCAGTACTTC. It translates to CASSSGHEQYF.

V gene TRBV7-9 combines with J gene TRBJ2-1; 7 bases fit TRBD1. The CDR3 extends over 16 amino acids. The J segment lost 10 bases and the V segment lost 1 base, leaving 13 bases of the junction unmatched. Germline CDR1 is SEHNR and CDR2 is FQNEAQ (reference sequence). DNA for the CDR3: TGTGCCAGCAGCTTAGAGCCAGGACAGGCGGCCTACGAGCAGTTCTTC. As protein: CASSLEPGQAAYEQFF. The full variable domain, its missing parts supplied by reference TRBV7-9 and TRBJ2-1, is DTGVSQNPRHKITKRGQNVTFRCDPISEHNRLYWYRQTLGQGPEFLTYFQNEAQLEKSRLLSDRFSAERPKGSFSTLEIQRTEQGDSAMYLCASSLEPGQAAYEQFFGPGTRLTVL.

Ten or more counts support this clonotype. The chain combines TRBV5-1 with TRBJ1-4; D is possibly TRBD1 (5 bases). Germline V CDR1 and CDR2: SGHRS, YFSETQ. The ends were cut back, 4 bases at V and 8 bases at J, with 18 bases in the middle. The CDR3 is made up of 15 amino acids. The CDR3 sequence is CASSRGPRGEEKLFF. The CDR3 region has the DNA TGCGCCAGCAGCCGCGGACCGAGGGGAGAGGAAAAACTGTTTTTT.

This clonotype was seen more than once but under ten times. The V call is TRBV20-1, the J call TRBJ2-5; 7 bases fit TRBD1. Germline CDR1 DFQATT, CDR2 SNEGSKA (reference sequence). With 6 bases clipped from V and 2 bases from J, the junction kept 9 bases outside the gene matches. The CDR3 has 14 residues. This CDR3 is CSAQRQGSQETQYF. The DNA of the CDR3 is TGCAGTGCACAAAGACAGGGATCACAAGAGACCCAGTACTTC.